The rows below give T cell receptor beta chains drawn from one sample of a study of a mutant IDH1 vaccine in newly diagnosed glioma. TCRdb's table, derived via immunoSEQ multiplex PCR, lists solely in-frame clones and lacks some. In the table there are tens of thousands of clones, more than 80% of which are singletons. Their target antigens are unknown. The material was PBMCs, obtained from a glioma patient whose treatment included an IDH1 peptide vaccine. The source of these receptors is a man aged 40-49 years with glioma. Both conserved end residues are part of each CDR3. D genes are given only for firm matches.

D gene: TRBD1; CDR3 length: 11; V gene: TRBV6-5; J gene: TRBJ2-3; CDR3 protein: CASSRGDTQYF
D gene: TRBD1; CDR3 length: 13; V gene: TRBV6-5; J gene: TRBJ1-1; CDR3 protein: CASSWTGDTEAFF
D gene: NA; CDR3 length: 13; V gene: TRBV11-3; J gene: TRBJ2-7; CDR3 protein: CASSFGGSREQYF
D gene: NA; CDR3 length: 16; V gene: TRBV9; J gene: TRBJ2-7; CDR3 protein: CASSPSSGSGVYEQYF
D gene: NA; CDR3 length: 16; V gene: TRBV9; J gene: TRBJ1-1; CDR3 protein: CASSVQLPGQNTEAFF
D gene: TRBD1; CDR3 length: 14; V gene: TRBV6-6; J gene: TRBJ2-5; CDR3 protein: CASSYKGAWETQYF
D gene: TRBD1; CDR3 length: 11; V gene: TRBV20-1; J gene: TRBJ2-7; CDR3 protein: CSASGLGTAYF
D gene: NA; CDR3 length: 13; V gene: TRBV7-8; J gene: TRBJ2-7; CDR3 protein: CASREQGGTKQYF
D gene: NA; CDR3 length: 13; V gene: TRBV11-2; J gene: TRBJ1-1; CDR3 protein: CASSSGYNTEAFF
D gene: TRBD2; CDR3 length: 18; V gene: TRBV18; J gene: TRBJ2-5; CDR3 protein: CASSPKRGLAGDQETQYF
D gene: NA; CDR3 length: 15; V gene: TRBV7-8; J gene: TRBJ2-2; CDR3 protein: CASSLEGIGTGELFF
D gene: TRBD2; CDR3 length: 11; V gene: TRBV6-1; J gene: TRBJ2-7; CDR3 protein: CASSEGGEQYF
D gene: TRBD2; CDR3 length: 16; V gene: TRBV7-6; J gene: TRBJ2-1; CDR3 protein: CASSLGRGGQNNEQFF
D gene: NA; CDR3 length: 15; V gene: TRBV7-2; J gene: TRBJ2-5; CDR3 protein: CASSLAGTRGETQYF
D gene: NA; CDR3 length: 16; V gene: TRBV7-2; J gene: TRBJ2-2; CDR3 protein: CASSTLSGSITGELFF
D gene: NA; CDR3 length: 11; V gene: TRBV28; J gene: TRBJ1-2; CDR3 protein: CASSSIFGYTF
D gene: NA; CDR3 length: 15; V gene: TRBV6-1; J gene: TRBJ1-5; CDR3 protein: CASSGPRSFNQPQHF
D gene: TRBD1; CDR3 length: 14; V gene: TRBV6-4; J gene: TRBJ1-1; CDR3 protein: CASSERQGGTEAFF
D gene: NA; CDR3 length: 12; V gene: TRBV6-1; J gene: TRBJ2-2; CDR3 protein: CASSENIAELFF
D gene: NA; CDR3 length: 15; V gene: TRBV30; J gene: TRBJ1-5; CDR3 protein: CAWKRKGGINQPQHF
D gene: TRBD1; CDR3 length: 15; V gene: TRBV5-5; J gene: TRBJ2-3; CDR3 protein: CASSPGQGAFDTQYF
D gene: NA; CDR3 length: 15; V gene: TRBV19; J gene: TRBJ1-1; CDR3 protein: CASIDPWAVETEAFF
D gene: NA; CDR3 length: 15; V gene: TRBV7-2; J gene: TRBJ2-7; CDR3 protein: CASSLAPKGAYEQYF
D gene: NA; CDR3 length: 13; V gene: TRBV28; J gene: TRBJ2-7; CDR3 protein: CASSLGRAYEQYF
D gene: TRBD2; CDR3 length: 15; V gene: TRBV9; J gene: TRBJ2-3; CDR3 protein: CASSESGTSGSLQYF
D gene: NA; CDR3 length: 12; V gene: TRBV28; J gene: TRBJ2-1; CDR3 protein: CASSLNLNEQFF
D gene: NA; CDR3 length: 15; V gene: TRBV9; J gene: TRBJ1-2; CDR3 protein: CASSVDVRVDYGYTF
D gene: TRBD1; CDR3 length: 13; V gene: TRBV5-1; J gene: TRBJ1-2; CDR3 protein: CASSPRTGGGYTF
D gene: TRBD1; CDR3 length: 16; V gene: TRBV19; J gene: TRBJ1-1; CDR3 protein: CASSIVVGTANTEAFF
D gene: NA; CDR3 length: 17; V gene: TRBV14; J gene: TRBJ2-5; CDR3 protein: CASSQERGSLRPETQYF
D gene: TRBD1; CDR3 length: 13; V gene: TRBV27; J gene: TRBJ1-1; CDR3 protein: CASSLSRTGEAFF
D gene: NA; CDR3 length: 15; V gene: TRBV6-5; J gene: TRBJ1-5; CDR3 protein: CASSLLRGGNQPQHF
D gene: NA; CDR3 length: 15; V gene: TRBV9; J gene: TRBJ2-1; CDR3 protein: CASSVVGERYNEQFF
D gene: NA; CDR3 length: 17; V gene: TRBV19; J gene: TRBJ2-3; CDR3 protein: CASSIEGARTSTDTQYF
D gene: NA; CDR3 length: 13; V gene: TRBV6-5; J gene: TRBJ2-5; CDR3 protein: CASSYGGQGSQYF
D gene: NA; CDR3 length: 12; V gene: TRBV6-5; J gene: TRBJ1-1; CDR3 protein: CASSLGDTEAFF
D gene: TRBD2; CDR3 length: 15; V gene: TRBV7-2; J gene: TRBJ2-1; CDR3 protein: CASSPMTSGNNEQFF
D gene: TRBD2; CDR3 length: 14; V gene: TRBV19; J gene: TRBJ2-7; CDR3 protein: CASSTLAGGYEQYF
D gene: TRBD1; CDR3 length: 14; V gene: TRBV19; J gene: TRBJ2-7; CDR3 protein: CASSFRDSSYEQYF